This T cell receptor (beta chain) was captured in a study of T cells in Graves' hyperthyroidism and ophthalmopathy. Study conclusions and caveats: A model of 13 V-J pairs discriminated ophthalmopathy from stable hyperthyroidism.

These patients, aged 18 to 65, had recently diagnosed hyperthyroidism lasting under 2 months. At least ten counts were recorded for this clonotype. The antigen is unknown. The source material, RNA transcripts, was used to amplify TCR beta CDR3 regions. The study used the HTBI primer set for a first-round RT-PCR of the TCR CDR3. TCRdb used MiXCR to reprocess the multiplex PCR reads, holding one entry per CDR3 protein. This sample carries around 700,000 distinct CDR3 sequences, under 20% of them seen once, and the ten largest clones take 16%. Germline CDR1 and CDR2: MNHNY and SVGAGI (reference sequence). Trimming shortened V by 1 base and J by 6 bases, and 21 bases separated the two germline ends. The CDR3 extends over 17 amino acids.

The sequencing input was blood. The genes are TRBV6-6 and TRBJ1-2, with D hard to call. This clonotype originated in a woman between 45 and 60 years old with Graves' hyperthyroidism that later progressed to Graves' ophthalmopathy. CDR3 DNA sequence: TGTGCCAGCAGTTACTTCGCGGGAGGACTGCGTCCGAATGGCTACACCTTC. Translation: CASSYFAGGLRPNGYTF.